The next 7 T cell receptor beta chains were all read from a single sample in a study of technical replicates of blood from a few donors (dated by TCRdb to 2016 to 2017). To prepare the library, the immunoSEQ multiplex PCR assay was applied. What TCRdb holds here is the immuneACCESS table cut down to in-frame rearrangements. Part of the clones is not present; checked against another copy, under half of the missing clones reflect an unresolved V gene, and the others are unexplained. The sample table contains about 88,000 clones; only one count was recorded for roughly 94% of them. The top ten hold 0.3% to 0.35% of the sample. Sequencing was carried out using T cells isolated from PBMCs. The receptor set was obtained from a human donor in good health.

A single count supports this clone. This chain connects TRBV7-2 to TRBJ2-2; TRBD2 matches at 7 bases. Losses at the gene ends were 0 bases for V and 4 bases for J; bases not matched to a gene: 5. The CDR3 has 16 residues. Looked up from germline, CDR1 is SGHTA and CDR2 is FQGNSA. CDR3 nucleotides: TGTGCCAGCAGCTTAGCCTTCGGCGGGGGCACCGGGGAGCTGTTTTTT. It encodes CASSLAFGGGTGELFF.

The chain joins TRBV7-3 to TRBJ2-1; TRBD2 matches at 10 bases. J gave up 8 bases and V 5 bases, and 9 bases lay outside the gene matches. Per the germline V gene, CDR1 is SGHTA and CDR2 is FQGTGA. This CDR3 region has 15 residues. CDR3 in amino acids: CASSASSGRIDEQFF. In nucleotides, the CDR3 is TGTGCCAGCAGCGCGTCTAGCGGGAGAATCGATGAGCAGTTCTTC.

The chain employs TRBV4-2 and TRBJ2-3; 11 bases align to TRBD2. CDR1 and CDR2 from the germline V gene are LGHNA and YNFKEQ. This CDR3 is 18 amino acids long. The junction had 8 bases not matched to a gene; V was cut back by 0 bases and J by 3 bases. This CDR3 is CASSQDLRSGRVTDTQYF. CDR3 bases: TGTGCCAGCAGCCAAGATCTGCGTAGCGGGAGGGTTACAGATACGCAGTATTTT.

The chain is built from TRBV4-1 and TRBJ1-1; no firm D call. This CDR3 region has 15 residues. CDR1 and CDR2 (germline): MGHRA, YSYEKL. Trimming took 3 bases from V and 2 from J, leaving 13 bases between them. The CDR3 spells CASSQPQRTNTEAFF. CDR3 nucleotide sequence: TGCGCCAGCAGCCAGCCACAGAGAACAAACACTGAAGCTTTCTTT.

This clone was seen once. V gene TRBV19 combines with J gene TRBJ2-3; maybe TRBD1 (5 bases). CDR1 LNHDA and CDR2 SQIVND come from the germline V gene (reference sequence). The CDR3 contains 16 residues. Trimming shortened V by 0 bases and J by 3 bases, and 13 bases separated the two germline ends. Written as DNA, the CDR3 is TGTGCCAGTAGTATAGATAAAGGGGAAGGTACAGATACGCAGTATTTT. This codes for CASSIDKGEGTDTQYF.

The chain combines TRBV7-2 with TRBJ2-7, with D tentatively TRBD2 (6 bases). Trimming left V 2 bases short and J 6 bases short, with 20 bases between. The CDR3 totals 16 residues. From germline, CDR1 is SGHTA and CDR2 FQGNSA. The CDR3 loop reads CASSLIGGTSQAEQYF. The CDR3 region has the DNA TGTGCCAGCAGCTTAATTGGCGGGACCTCCCAAGCCGAGCAGTACTTC.

V gene TRBV27 combines with J gene TRBJ1-1; 7 bases are shared with TRBD1. Trimming at V came to 6 bases and at J to 4 bases, leaving 8 bases not matched to a gene. There are 14 residues in the CDR3. From germline, CDR1 is MNHEY and CDR2 SMNVEV (reference sequence). The DNA for the CDR3 is TGTGCCAGCAGCTACAGGGACAGCATCACTGAAGCTTTCTTT. Its translation: CASSYRDSITEAFF.